The clone carrying this T cell receptor beta chain was counted between two and nine times. Its cognate antigen is unknown. The germline gives CDR1 SGHNT, CDR2 YENEEA. The CDR3 extends over 15 amino acids. J lost 1 base, V lost 5 bases, and 7 bases had no gene match. The entry originates in a study of response to subunit inactivated influenza vaccine. Study-wide points: There was a suggestion from the authors that each seasonal influenza vaccination recruits few new T cells.

A single record per CDR3 protein comes from TCRdb applying MiXCR to the RT-PCR reads. The sample has a few hundred thousand distinct CDR3 sequences, about 20% seen once. This specimen consisted of PBMCs from blood, obtained less than 22 months after vaccination. The clonotype originates from a man between 50 and 75 years old who received an inactivated influenza vaccine. The chain couples TRBV11-3 to TRBJ1-1; 7 nucleotides agree with TRBD1. The CDR3 DNA follows: TGTGCCAGCAGCAAGGAGGGACAGTCGAACACTGAAGCTTTCTTT. Translated, it gives CASSKEGQSNTEAFF. Based on the CDR3 plus reference TRBV11-3 and TRBJ1-1, the full variable domain is EAGVVQSPRYKIIEKKQPVAFWCNPISGHNTLYWYLQNLGQGPELLIRYENEEAVDDSQLPKDRFSAERLKGVDSTLKIQPAELGDSAVYLCASSKEGQSNTEAFFGQGTRLTVV.